This T cell receptor (beta chain) was observed in a study of blood T cells in healthy people across ages. With a J-beta primer mix and a sample-barcoded 5' primer, a second PCR ran about 7 to 12 cycles. TCRdb re-analysed the 5' RACE reads in MiXCR, keeping a single row per CDR3 protein. The data hold 380,000 or so distinct CDR3 sequences, with over 45% observed a single time. Every participating donor contributed roughly 9.6 milliliters of peripheral blood through a draw. A minimum of 6.5 million PBMCs was isolated per sample. The CDR3 sequence is 16 residues long. Germline loops: CDR1 ENHRY, CDR2 SYGVKD. Trimming removed 2 bases from V and 7 bases from J, with 21 bases in between.

The chain employs TRBV10-3 and TRBJ2-7; tentatively, D is TRBD1 or TRBD2 (5 bases each). The sequenced material came from blood. This TCR was sampled from a man aged 55 to 70 in good health. The CDR3 coding sequence is TGTGCCATCAGTGAGCCCCCGGGACGGCCACTTGGAGAGCAGTACTTC. It yields the protein CAISEPPGRPLGEQYF.